The rows below give T cell receptor beta chains drawn from one sample of a study of PD-1 blockade in mismatch repair-deficient tumors. Repertoires were generated with immunoSEQ multiplex PCR, while TCRdb's copy carries only in-frame clones and drops some. The sample records roughly 120,000 clones, 85% to 90% being singletons. The sample in question was peripheral blood, obtained 72 weeks after starting pembrolizumab. The receptors originated from an adult with mismatch repair-deficient cancer. CDR3s include the opening cysteine and the closing phenylalanine or tryptophan. Each record gives: D gene, V gene, clone size, J gene, CDR3 DNA, CDR3 protein. The D gene is left open where the match is weak. The size field is filled for only some rows; it gives once, few, many or a size class.

d_call: -
v_call: TRBV9
clone_size: -
j_call: TRBJ1-1
cdr3_nt: TGTGCCAGCAGCGTAGGCGGAGGGGCGAGGGGCGGCACTGAAGCTTTCTTT
cdr3_aa: CASSVGGGARGGTEAFF

d_call: TRBD2
v_call: TRBV7-6
clone_size: -
j_call: TRBJ2-5
cdr3_nt: TGTGCCAGCAGCACGACTAGCGGGAGAGGAGAGACCCAGTACTTC
cdr3_aa: CASSTTSGRGETQYF

d_call: TRBD1
v_call: TRBV19
clone_size: -
j_call: TRBJ1-2
cdr3_nt: TGTGCCAGTAGTAATCTCGGACAGGGATCACCTACGTATGGCTACACCTTC
cdr3_aa: CASSNLGQGSPTYGYTF

d_call: TRBD1
v_call: TRBV6-5
clone_size: -
j_call: TRBJ2-7
cdr3_nt: TGTGCCACGTGGGACAGGGAGCGATACGAGCAGTACTTC
cdr3_aa: CATWDRERYEQYF

d_call: TRBD1
v_call: TRBV7-2
clone_size: few
j_call: TRBJ1-3
cdr3_nt: TGTGCCAGCAGCGTCGACAGGGGATACGGAAACACCATATATTTT
cdr3_aa: CASSVDRGYGNTIYF

d_call: TRBD1
v_call: TRBV29-1
clone_size: -
j_call: TRBJ2-7
cdr3_nt: TGCAGCGTTGGCAGGGGGAGCTCCTACGAGCAGTACTTC
cdr3_aa: CSVGRGSSYEQYF

d_call: TRBD2
v_call: TRBV4-1
clone_size: -
j_call: TRBJ2-1
cdr3_nt: TGCGCCAGCAGCCACTTGGGACTAGCGGGACACCGATCTGCCTACAATGAGCAGTTCTTC
cdr3_aa: CASSHLGLAGHRSAYNEQFF

d_call: TRBD2
v_call: TRBV27
clone_size: -
j_call: TRBJ2-5
cdr3_nt: TGTGCCAGCAGTTTAGTGACTAGCGGACACAAAGAGACCCAGTACTTC
cdr3_aa: CASSLVTSGHKETQYF

d_call: -
v_call: TRBV4-1
clone_size: -
j_call: TRBJ1-5
cdr3_nt: TGCGCCAGCAGCTTCCGACAACGTAATCAGCCCCAGCATTTT
cdr3_aa: CASSFRQRNQPQHF

d_call: -
v_call: TRBV6-1
clone_size: -
j_call: TRBJ2-7
cdr3_nt: TGTGCCAGCAGTGAAGTCGCAGGGGTGGTTTACGAGCAGTACTTC
cdr3_aa: CASSEVAGVVYEQYF

d_call: -
v_call: TRBV7-2
clone_size: -
j_call: TRBJ2-3
cdr3_nt: TGTGCCAGCAGCCCATCCCCAGCAGATACGCAGTATTTT
cdr3_aa: CASSPSPADTQYF

d_call: -
v_call: TRBV7-6
clone_size: -
j_call: TRBJ1-1
cdr3_nt: TGTGCCAGCAGCCGTCAGGGGAGGACTGAAGCTTTCTTT
cdr3_aa: CASSRQGRTEAFF

d_call: TRBD1
v_call: TRBV4-3
clone_size: -
j_call: TRBJ2-7
cdr3_nt: TGCGCCAGCAGACTGAGAGGACAGGGGGCAGAAGAGCAGTACTTC
cdr3_aa: CASRLRGQGAEEQYF

d_call: -
v_call: TRBV29-1
clone_size: -
j_call: TRBJ2-2
cdr3_nt: TGCAGCGTTCCAGGGACCCCCGGGGAGCTGTTTTTT
cdr3_aa: CSVPGTPGELFF

d_call: -
v_call: TRBV25-1
clone_size: -
j_call: TRBJ2-1
cdr3_nt: TGTGCCAGCAGTCCACAGGGACATGAGCAGTTCTTC
cdr3_aa: CASSPQGHEQFF

d_call: -
v_call: TRBV7-5
clone_size: once
j_call: TRBJ2-7
cdr3_nt: TGTGTCAGAAGCAAGTTGAAAGGAGTAGCCTACGAGCAGTACTTC
cdr3_aa: CVRSKLKGVAYEQYF

d_call: -
v_call: TRBV7-8
clone_size: -
j_call: TRBJ1-2
cdr3_nt: TGTGCCAGCAGCTGGGGGACCGACTATGGCTACACCTTC
cdr3_aa: CASSWGTDYGYTF

d_call: TRBD2
v_call: TRBV6-1
clone_size: -
j_call: TRBJ2-7
cdr3_nt: TGTGCCAGCAGTGGCACTAGCGGGAGGCGCGAGCAGTACTTC
cdr3_aa: CASSGTSGRREQYF

d_call: -
v_call: TRBV2
clone_size: -
j_call: TRBJ2-1
cdr3_nt: TGTGCCAGCAGTGATCACTATGAGCAGTTCTTC
cdr3_aa: CASSDHYEQFF

d_call: TRBD2
v_call: TRBV5-1
clone_size: -
j_call: TRBJ2-1
cdr3_nt: TGCGCCAGCAGCTTTGGATGGCGGGAGGTCAATGAGCAGTTCTTC
cdr3_aa: CASSFGWREVNEQFF

d_call: -
v_call: TRBV19
clone_size: -
j_call: TRBJ2-4
cdr3_nt: TGTGCCAGTAGCCCCTGGGTAGGCAGGGGCGTTTCCAAAAACATTCAGTACTTC
cdr3_aa: CASSPWVGRGVSKNIQYF

d_call: -
v_call: TRBV5-1
clone_size: -
j_call: TRBJ2-7
cdr3_nt: TGCGCCAGCAGCTTAGAACGGCCGTCCTACGAGCAGTACTTC
cdr3_aa: CASSLERPSYEQYF

d_call: -
v_call: TRBV2
clone_size: -
j_call: TRBJ2-7
cdr3_nt: TGTGCCAGCAGTCGACAGGGAGGGGACTCCTACGAGCAGTACTTC
cdr3_aa: CASSRQGGDSYEQYF

d_call: -
v_call: TRBV6-5
clone_size: -
j_call: TRBJ1-6
cdr3_nt: TGTGCCAGCAGTTACGGTGTCAATTCACCCCTCCACTTT
cdr3_aa: CASSYGVNSPLHF

d_call: TRBD2
v_call: TRBV5-5
clone_size: -
j_call: TRBJ2-1
cdr3_nt: TGTGCCAGCAGCTTGGGTCTAGCGGGAGCCAAGTACAATGAGCAGTTCTTC
cdr3_aa: CASSLGLAGAKYNEQFF

d_call: -
v_call: TRBV7-2
clone_size: -
j_call: TRBJ2-2
cdr3_nt: TGTGCCAGCAGCTCCCAGGGACAATTCACCGGGGAGCTGTTTTTT
cdr3_aa: CASSSQGQFTGELFF

d_call: TRBD1
v_call: TRBV28
clone_size: -
j_call: TRBJ2-7
cdr3_nt: TGTGCCAGCAGTCTACAGAGAGGGGGCGTCGACGAGCAGTACTTC
cdr3_aa: CASSLQRGGVDEQYF

d_call: -
v_call: TRBV30
clone_size: -
j_call: TRBJ2-7
cdr3_nt: TGTGCCTGGAAGAAAAGGATTCCCTACGAGCAGTACTTC
cdr3_aa: CAWKKRIPYEQYF

d_call: TRBD1
v_call: TRBV2
clone_size: -
j_call: TRBJ2-3
cdr3_nt: TGTGCCACCGAAAGAGGGGTTACAGGGGGCACAGATACGCAGTATTTT
cdr3_aa: CATERGVTGGTDTQYF

d_call: -
v_call: TRBV29-1
clone_size: -
j_call: TRBJ2-1
cdr3_nt: TGCAGCGGAGGGGTCTTCTACAATGAGCAGTTCTTC
cdr3_aa: CSGGVFYNEQFF

d_call: -
v_call: TRBV14
clone_size: -
j_call: TRBJ1-5
cdr3_nt: TGTGCCAGCAGCCAAGATGCTTGGGCAGGGGATCAGCCCCAGCATTTT
cdr3_aa: CASSQDAWAGDQPQHF

d_call: TRBD1
v_call: TRBV10-3
clone_size: -
j_call: TRBJ1-3
cdr3_nt: TGTGCCATCACCCAGGACAGGGGAACTGGAAACACCATATATTTT
cdr3_aa: CAITQDRGTGNTIYF

d_call: TRBD1
v_call: TRBV13
clone_size: -
j_call: TRBJ2-7
cdr3_nt: TGTGCCAGCAGCGGACCCAGGGGGTACCCCCCCTACGAGCAGTACTTC
cdr3_aa: CASSGPRGYPPYEQYF

d_call: TRBD2
v_call: TRBV28
clone_size: -
j_call: TRBJ2-1
cdr3_nt: TGTGCCAGCAGTTTAGACCTAGCGGTCGGTGAGCAGTTCTTC
cdr3_aa: CASSLDLAVGEQFF

d_call: TRBD2
v_call: TRBV10-3
clone_size: -
j_call: TRBJ2-2
cdr3_nt: TGTGCCATCAGCGCACGCATACGGGAGGGCCCCACCGGGGAGCTGTTTTTT
cdr3_aa: CAISARIREGPTGELFF

d_call: -
v_call: TRBV5-6
clone_size: -
j_call: TRBJ1-5
cdr3_nt: TGTGCCAGCAGCAGCGGGCCCCTAGGGAATCAGCCCCAGCATTTT
cdr3_aa: CASSSGPLGNQPQHF

d_call: TRBD1
v_call: TRBV7-9
clone_size: -
j_call: TRBJ2-3
cdr3_nt: TGTGCCAGCAGCCTCCGGGACAGTTACACAGATACGCAGTATTTT
cdr3_aa: CASSLRDSYTDTQYF

d_call: TRBD1
v_call: TRBV27
clone_size: -
j_call: TRBJ1-5
cdr3_nt: TGTGCCAGCAGTTCAACAGGGGGCCGGAGCAATCAGCCCCAGCATTTT
cdr3_aa: CASSSTGGRSNQPQHF

d_call: TRBD2
v_call: TRBV2
clone_size: -
j_call: TRBJ2-7
cdr3_nt: TGTGCCAGCAGTGAATCAGCGGGAGTTACCCACGAGCAGTACTTC
cdr3_aa: CASSESAGVTHEQYF

d_call: -
v_call: TRBV6-5
clone_size: -
j_call: TRBJ2-6
cdr3_nt: TGTGCCAGCAGGATTGATCCCTCTGGGGCCAACGTCCTGACTTTC
cdr3_aa: CASRIDPSGANVLTF

d_call: -
v_call: TRBV27
clone_size: few
j_call: TRBJ1-5
cdr3_nt: TGTGCCAGCAGTAACAGGGAAAATCAGCCCCAGCATTTT
cdr3_aa: CASSNRENQPQHF

d_call: TRBD1
v_call: TRBV27
clone_size: -
j_call: TRBJ2-7
cdr3_nt: TGTGCCACCGCCGGACAGGGGGGTATCGAGCAGTACTTC
cdr3_aa: CATAGQGGIEQYF

d_call: -
v_call: TRBV19
clone_size: -
j_call: TRBJ1-2
cdr3_nt: TGTGCCAGTAGACGCCCCGGGGGGGAGGCTGGCTACACCTTC
cdr3_aa: CASRRPGGEAGYTF

d_call: -
v_call: TRBV4-3
clone_size: -
j_call: TRBJ2-1
cdr3_nt: TGCGCCAGCAGCCGGATAGCCAGGGGCTGGGATGAGCAGTTCTTC
cdr3_aa: CASSRIARGWDEQFF

d_call: TRBD1
v_call: TRBV19
clone_size: -
j_call: TRBJ1-5
cdr3_nt: TGTGCCAGTAGACAGGGGGGTCAGCCCCAGCATTTT
cdr3_aa: CASRQGGQPQHF

d_call: TRBD1
v_call: TRBV5-5
clone_size: -
j_call: TRBJ1-2
cdr3_nt: TGTGCCAGCAGCTTGGCTTTCGGACAGGGGGAATTTCATGGCTACACCTTC
cdr3_aa: CASSLAFGQGEFHGYTF

d_call: -
v_call: TRBV4-1
clone_size: -
j_call: TRBJ2-3
cdr3_nt: TGCGCCAGCAGCCAAGAGCAAGGCCGAGCCAATACGCAGTATTTT
cdr3_aa: CASSQEQGRANTQYF

d_call: TRBD1
v_call: TRBV28
clone_size: -
j_call: TRBJ2-7
cdr3_nt: TGTGCCAGCAGCTTCACAGGGGCTGGGCACGAGCAGTACTTC
cdr3_aa: CASSFTGAGHEQYF

d_call: TRBD1
v_call: TRBV5-1
clone_size: -
j_call: TRBJ2-3
cdr3_nt: TGCGCCAGCAGCACTTCCGGGACAGGGGCAGATACGCAGTATTTT
cdr3_aa: CASSTSGTGADTQYF

d_call: TRBD2
v_call: TRBV29-1
clone_size: -
j_call: TRBJ2-3
cdr3_nt: TGCAGCGTTGAAGGTTACGAGGAGCGAGGACTAGCTAGCACAGATACGCAGTATTTT
cdr3_aa: CSVEGYEERGLASTDTQYF

d_call: -
v_call: TRBV2
clone_size: -
j_call: TRBJ1-2
cdr3_nt: TGTGCCAGCAGAGCCACAGGACTTAACTATGGCTACACCTTC
cdr3_aa: CASRATGLNYGYTF

d_call: -
v_call: TRBV30
clone_size: -
j_call: TRBJ2-1
cdr3_nt: TGTGCCTGGAGTGTATTGGGGTACAATGAGCAGTTCTTC
cdr3_aa: CAWSVLGYNEQFF

d_call: -
v_call: TRBV19
clone_size: -
j_call: TRBJ1-1
cdr3_nt: TGTGCCAGTACCTTAGAAGTGGGGTACACTGAAGCTTTCTTT
cdr3_aa: CASTLEVGYTEAFF

d_call: -
v_call: TRBV5-1
clone_size: -
j_call: TRBJ2-1
cdr3_nt: TGCGCCAGCAGCGTAGACAGTCCCGGGTACAATGAGCAGTTCTTC
cdr3_aa: CASSVDSPGYNEQFF

d_call: -
v_call: TRBV9
clone_size: -
j_call: TRBJ2-1
cdr3_nt: TGTGCCAGCAGCGTAGCCGGTACGGGCAATGAGCAGTTCTTC
cdr3_aa: CASSVAGTGNEQFF

d_call: TRBD2
v_call: TRBV27
clone_size: once
j_call: TRBJ2-3
cdr3_nt: TGTGCCAGCAGTCCGGGACCGGGACTAGGCACAGATACGCAGTATTTT
cdr3_aa: CASSPGPGLGTDTQYF

d_call: TRBD1
v_call: TRBV6-5
clone_size: few
j_call: TRBJ2-7
cdr3_nt: TGTGCCAGCAGTTACGATGGACAGGGGGCCTACGAGCAGTACTTC
cdr3_aa: CASSYDGQGAYEQYF

d_call: TRBD1
v_call: TRBV4-3
clone_size: -
j_call: TRBJ2-2
cdr3_nt: TGCGCCAGCAGTCGAGGGACAGGGGACACCGGGGAGCTGTTTTTT
cdr3_aa: CASSRGTGDTGELFF

d_call: -
v_call: TRBV28
clone_size: -
j_call: TRBJ1-5
cdr3_nt: TGTGCCAGCAGTTTACTCGAGGGACAGCCCCAGCATTTT
cdr3_aa: CASSLLEGQPQHF

d_call: -
v_call: TRBV5-1
clone_size: -
j_call: TRBJ2-7
cdr3_nt: TGCGCCAGCAGCCTCCGGGACGGAGCCTACGAGCAGTACTTC
cdr3_aa: CASSLRDGAYEQYF